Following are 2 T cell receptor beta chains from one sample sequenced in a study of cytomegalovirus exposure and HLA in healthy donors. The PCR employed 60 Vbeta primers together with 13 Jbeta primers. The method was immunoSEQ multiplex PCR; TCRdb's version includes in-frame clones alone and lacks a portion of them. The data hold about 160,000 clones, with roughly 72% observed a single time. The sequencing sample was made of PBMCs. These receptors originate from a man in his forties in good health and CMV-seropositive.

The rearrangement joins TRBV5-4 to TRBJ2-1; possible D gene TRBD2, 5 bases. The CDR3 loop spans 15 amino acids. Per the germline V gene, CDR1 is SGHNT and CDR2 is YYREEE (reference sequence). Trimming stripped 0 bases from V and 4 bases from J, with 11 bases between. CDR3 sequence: CASSLGREPYNEQFF. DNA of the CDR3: TGTGCCAGCAGCTTGGGCCGGGAACCTTACAATGAGCAGTTCTTC.

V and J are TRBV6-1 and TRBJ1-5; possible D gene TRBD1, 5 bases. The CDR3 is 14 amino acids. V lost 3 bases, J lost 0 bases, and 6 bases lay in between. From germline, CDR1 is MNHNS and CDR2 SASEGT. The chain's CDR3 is CASSEGLSNQPQHF. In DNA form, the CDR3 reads TGTGCCAGCAGTGAGGGGCTTAGCAATCAGCCCCAGCATTTT.